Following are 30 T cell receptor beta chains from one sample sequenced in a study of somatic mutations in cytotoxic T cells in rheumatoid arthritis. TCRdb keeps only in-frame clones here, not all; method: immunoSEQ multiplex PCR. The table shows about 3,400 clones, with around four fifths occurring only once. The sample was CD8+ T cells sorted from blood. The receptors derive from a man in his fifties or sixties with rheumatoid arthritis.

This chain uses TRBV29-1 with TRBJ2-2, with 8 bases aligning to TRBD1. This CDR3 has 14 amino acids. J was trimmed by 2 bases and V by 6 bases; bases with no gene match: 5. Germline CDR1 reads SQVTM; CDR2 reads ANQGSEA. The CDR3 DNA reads TGCAGCGTACGGACAGGGCCAAACACCGGGGAGCTGTTTTTT. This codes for CSVRTGPNTGELFF.

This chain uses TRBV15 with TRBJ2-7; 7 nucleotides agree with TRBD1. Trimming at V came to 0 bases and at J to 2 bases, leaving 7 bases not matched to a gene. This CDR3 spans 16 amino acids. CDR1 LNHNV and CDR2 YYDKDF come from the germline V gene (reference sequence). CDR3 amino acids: CATSRDQQGVTYEQYF. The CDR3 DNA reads TGTGCCACCAGCAGAGATCAGCAGGGGGTAACCTACGAGCAGTACTTC.

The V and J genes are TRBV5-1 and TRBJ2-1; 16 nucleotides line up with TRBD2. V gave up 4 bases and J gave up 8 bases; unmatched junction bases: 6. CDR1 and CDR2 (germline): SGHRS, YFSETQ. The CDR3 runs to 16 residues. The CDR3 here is CASSDGTSGRADEQFF. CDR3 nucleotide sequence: TGCGCCAGCAGCGACGGGACTAGCGGGAGGGCCGATGAGCAGTTCTTC.

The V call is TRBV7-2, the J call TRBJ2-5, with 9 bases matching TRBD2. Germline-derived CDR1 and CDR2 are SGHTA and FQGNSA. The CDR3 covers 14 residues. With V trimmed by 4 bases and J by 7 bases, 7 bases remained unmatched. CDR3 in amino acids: CASSSSGLAATQYF. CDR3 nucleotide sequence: TGTGCCAGCAGCTCCTCGGGACTAGCTGCGACCCAGTACTTC.

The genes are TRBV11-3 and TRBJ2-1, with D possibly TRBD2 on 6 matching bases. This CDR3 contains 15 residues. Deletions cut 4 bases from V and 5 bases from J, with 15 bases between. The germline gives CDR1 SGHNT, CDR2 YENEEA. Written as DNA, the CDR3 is TGTGCCAGCAGCTCCCGACTAGGTCTTGACAATGAGCAGTTCTTC. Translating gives CASSSRLGLDNEQFF. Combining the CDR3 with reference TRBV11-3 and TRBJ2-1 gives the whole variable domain EAGVVQSPRYKIIEKKQPVAFWCNPISGHNTLYWYLQNLGQGPELLIRYENEEAVDDSQLPKDRFSAERLKGVDSTLKIQPAELGDSAVYLCASSSRLGLDNEQFFGPGTRLTVL.

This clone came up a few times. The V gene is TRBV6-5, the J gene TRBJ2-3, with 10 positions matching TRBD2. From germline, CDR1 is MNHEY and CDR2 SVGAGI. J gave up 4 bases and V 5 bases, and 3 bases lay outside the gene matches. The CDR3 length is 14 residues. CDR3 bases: TGTGCCAGCAGTGAACTAGCGGGACCAGATACGCAGTATTTT. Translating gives CASSELAGPDTQYF.

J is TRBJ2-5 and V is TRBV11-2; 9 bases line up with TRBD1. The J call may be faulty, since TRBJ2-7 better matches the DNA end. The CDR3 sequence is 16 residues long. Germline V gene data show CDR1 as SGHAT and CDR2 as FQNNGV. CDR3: CASSLWDRVTSYEQYF. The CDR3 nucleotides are TGTGCCAGCAGCTTATGGGACAGGGTGACCTCCTACGAGCAGTACTTC.

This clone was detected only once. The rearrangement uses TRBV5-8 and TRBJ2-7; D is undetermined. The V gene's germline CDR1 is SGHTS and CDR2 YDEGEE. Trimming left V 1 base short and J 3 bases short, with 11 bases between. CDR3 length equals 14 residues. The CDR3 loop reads CASSLMAGNYEQYF. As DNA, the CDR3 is TGTGCCAGCAGCTTGATGGCAGGAAACTACGAGCAGTACTTC.

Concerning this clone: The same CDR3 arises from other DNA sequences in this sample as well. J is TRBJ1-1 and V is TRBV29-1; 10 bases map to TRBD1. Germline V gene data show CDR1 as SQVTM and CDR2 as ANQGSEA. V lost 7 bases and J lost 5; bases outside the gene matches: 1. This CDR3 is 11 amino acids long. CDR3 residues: CSGTGGTEAFF. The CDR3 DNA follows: TGCAGCGGGACAGGGGGGACTGAAGCTTTCTTT.

The CDR3 region is CASSSPVLGTSGSNEQFF. Here the CDR3 DNA reads TGTGCCAGCAGCTCCCCCGTACTCGGGACTAGCGGGAGTAATGAGCAGTTCTTC. The rearrangement joins TRBV7-9 to TRBJ2-1, with 14 positions matching TRBD2. The CDR3 length is 18 residues. The V segment lost 4 bases and the J segment 7 bases; nucleotides outside the gene matches: 12. Per germline, CDR1 SEHNR and CDR2 FQNEAQ (reference sequence).

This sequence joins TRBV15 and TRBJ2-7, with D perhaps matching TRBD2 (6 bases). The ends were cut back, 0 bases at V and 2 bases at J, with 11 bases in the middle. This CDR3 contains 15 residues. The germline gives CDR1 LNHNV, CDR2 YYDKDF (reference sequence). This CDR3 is CATSRDPGVAYEQYF. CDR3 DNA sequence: TGTGCCACCAGCAGAGACCCGGGAGTCGCCTACGAGCAGTACTTC.

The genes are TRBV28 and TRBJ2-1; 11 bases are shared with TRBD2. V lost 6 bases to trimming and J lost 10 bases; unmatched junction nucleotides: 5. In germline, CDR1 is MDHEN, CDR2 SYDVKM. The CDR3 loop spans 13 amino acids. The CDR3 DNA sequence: TGTGCCAGCAGCTTAGGGACTAGCGGAGAGCAGTTCTTC. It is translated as CASSLGTSGEQFF.

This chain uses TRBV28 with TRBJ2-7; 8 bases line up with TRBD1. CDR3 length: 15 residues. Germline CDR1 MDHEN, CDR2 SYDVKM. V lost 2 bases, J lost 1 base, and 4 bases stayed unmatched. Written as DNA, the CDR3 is TGTGCCAGCAGTTTACTCCGGACAGGGTCCTACGAGCAGTACTTC. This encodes CASSLLRTGSYEQYF.

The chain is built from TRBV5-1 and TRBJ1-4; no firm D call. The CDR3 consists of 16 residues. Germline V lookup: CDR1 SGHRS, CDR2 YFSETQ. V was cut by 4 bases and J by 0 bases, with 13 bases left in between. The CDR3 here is CASSAGLTSTNEKLFF. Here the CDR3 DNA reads TGCGCCAGCAGCGCAGGATTGACATCAACTAATGAAAAACTGTTTTTT.

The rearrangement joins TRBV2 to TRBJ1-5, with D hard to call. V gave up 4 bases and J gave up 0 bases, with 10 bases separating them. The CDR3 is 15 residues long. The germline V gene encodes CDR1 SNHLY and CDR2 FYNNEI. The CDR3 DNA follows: TGTGCCAGCAGTGCCGCAGGTTATAGCAATCAGCCCCAGCATTTT. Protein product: CASSAAGYSNQPQHF.

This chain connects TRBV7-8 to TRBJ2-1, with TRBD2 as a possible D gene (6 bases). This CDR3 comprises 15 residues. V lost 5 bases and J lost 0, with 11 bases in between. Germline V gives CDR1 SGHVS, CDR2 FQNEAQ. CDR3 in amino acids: CASSRDSVSYNEQFF. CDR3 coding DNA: TGTGCCAGCAGCCGGGACTCCGTCTCCTACAATGAGCAGTTCTTC.

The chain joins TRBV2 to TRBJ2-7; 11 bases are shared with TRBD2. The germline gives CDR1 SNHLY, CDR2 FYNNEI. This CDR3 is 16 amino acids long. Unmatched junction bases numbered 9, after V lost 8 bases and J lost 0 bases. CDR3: CASLETSGANSYEQYF. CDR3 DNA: TGTGCCAGCCTAGAGACTAGCGGGGCCAACTCCTACGAGCAGTACTTC.

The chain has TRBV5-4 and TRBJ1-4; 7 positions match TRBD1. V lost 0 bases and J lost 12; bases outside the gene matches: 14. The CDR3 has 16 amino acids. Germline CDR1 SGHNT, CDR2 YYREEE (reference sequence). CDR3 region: CASSLGPTGSPWELFF. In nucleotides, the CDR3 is TGTGCCAGCAGCTTGGGACCGACAGGGTCACCCTGGGAACTGTTTTTT. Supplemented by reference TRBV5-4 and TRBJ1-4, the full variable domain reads ETGVTQSPTHLIKTRGQQVTLRCSSQSGHNTVSWYQQALGQGPQFIFQYYREEENGRGNFPPRFSGLQFPNYSSELNVNALELDDSALYLCASSLGPTGSPWELFFGSGTQLSVL.

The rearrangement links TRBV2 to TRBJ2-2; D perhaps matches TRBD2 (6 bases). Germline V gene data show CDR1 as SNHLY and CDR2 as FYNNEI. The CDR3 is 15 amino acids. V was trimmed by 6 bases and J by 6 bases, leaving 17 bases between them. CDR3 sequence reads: CASRMGTFEPGELFF. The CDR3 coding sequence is TGTGCCAGCAGAATGGGGACTTTCGAACCCGGGGAGCTGTTTTTT.

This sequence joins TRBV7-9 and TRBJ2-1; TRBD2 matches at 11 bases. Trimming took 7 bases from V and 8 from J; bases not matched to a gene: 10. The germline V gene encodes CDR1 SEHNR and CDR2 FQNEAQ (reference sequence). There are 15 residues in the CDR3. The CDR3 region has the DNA TGTGCCAGCAACTCTTCTAGCGGGAGGTGGGATGAGCAGTTCTTC. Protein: CASNSSSGRWDEQFF.

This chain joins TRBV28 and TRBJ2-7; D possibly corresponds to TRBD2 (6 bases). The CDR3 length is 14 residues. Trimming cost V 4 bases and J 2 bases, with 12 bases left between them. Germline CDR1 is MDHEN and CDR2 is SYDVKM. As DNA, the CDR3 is TGTGCCAGCAGTTCGGGACTGCCTCCCTACGAGCAGTACTTC. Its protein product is CASSSGLPPYEQYF.

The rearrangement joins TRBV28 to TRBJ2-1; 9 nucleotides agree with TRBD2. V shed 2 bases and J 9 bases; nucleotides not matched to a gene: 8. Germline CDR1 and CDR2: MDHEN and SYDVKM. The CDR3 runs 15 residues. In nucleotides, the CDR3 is TGTGCCAGCAGTTTAGGGGGACTAGCCGTGCCTGAGCAGTTCTTC. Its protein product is CASSLGGLAVPEQFF.

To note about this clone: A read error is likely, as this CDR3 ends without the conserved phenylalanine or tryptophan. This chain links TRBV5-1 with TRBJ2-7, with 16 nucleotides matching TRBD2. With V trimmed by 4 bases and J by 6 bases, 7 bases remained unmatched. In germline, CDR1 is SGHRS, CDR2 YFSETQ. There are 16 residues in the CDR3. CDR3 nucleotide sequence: TGCGCCAGCAGCGGGGGACTAGCGGGAGGGCCGGCCGAGCAGTACCTC. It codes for CASSGGLAGGPAEQYL.

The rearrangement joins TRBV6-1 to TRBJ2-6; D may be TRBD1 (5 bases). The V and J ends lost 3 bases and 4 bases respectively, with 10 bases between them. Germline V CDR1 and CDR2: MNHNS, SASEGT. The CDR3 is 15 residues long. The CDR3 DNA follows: TGTGCCAGCAGTGACAGGGATGAAGGGGCCAACGTCCTGACTTTC. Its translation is CASSDRDEGANVLTF.

CDR3 protein: CASSSGRQSYNEQFF. CDR3 DNA sequence: TGTGCCAGTTCTAGCGGGAGGCAATCCTACAATGAGCAGTTCTTC. V gene TRBV11-2 combines with J gene TRBJ2-1; TRBD2 agrees at 11 bases. The CDR3 totals 15 residues. With 9 bases clipped from V and 1 base from J, the junction kept 5 bases outside the gene matches. In germline, CDR1 is SGHAT, CDR2 FQNNGV.

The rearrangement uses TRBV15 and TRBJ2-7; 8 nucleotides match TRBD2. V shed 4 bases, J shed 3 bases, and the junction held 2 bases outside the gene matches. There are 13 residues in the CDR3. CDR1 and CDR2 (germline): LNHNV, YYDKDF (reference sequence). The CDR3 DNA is TGTGCCACCAGCACGGCGGGGGGCTACGAGCAGTACTTC. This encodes CATSTAGGYEQYF.

The CDR3 spells CASSLGQITGNTIYF. The CDR3 DNA follows: TGCGCCAGCAGCTTGGGACAGATTACTGGAAACACCATATATTTT. J is TRBJ1-3 and V is TRBV5-1; a weak D match, TRBD1 (5 bases). Germline CDR1 reads SGHRS; CDR2 reads YFSETQ. V gave up 0 bases and J gave up 2 bases, with 9 bases separating them. This CDR3 is 15 amino acids long.

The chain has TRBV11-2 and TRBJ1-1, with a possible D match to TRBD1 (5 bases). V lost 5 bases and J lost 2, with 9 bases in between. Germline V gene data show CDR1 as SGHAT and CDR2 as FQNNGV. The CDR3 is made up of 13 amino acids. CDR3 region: CASSPTENTEAFF. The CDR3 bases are TGTGCCAGCAGCCCGACAGAAAACACTGAAGCTTTCTTT.

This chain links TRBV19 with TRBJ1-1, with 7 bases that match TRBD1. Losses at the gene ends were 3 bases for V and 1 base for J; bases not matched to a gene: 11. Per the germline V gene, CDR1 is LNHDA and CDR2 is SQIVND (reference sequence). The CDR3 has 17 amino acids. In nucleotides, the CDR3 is TGTGCCAGTAGTATTCGAGGGGACAGCTATAGGAACACTGAAGCTTTCTTT. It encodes CASSIRGDSYRNTEAFF.

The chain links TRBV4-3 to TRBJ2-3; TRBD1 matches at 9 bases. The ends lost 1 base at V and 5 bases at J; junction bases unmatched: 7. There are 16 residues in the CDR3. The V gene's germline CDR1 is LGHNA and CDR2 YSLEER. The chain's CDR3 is CASSQGDRGVRDTQYF. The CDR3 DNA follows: TGCGCCAGCAGCCAAGGAGACAGGGGGGTCAGAGATACGCAGTATTTT.